What follows describes a single TCR beta chain. Its matching antigen is unknown. This sample was included in a study of graft-versus-host responses after intestinal transplantation. The study's findings and limits: Among circulating GvH clones, peak levels were associated with early post-transplant declines in HvG clones. GvH clones were found in recipient marrow; some appeared first in ileum or blood.

The repertoire was sequenced with immunoSEQ multiplex PCR; TCRdb's copy has only in-frame clones and lacks some. Of about 21,000 clones in the sample, roughly 89% were seen once. This specimen consisted of PBMCs, obtained more than 64 days after intestinal transplantation. This receptor was obtained from a human patient who received an intestinal transplant, so some T cells may come from the graft donor.

DNA of the CDR3: TGTGCCAGCAGCGTAGGGGTTGGGGGGCTCAATGGCTACACCTTC. It codes for CASSVGVGGLNGYTF. V is TRBV9 and J is TRBJ1-2; D might be TRBD1 (6 bases). This CDR3 spans 15 amino acids. CDR1 and CDR2 from the germline V gene are SGDLS and YYNGEE. Trimming stripped 0 bases from V and 6 bases from J, with 15 bases between.